The TCR beta chain under discussion was sequenced for a study of blood T cell repertoires in COVID-19. Study overall: From the United States, Italy and Spain came samples of acute and convalescent COVID-19. PBMCs, B-cell-depleted T cells, or T cells provided the cDNA or gDNA that made up the material.

Study processing details: Reference gene primer amplification gave estimated nucleated cell counts. The table came from immunoSEQ multiplex PCR; TCRdb's copy has only in-frame clones and leaves some out. V and J calls and clone size are given by that table; D and trimming were obtained from the DNA. The sample gives some 89,000 clones, around 85% of which show up once; about 10% is in the top ten. Per germline, CDR1 SNHLY and CDR2 FYNNEI. V dropped 2 bases and J dropped 5 bases, with 13 bases sitting between them. There are 15 residues in the CDR3. Sequenced sample: peripheral blood. The sequence derives from a man aged 65 to 85 with acute or convalescent COVID-19. The V and J genes are TRBV2 and TRBJ2-4; D remains unclear. CDR3 amino acids: CASSESSSRENIQYF. The CDR3 DNA sequence: TGTGCCAGCAGTGAATCCTCCTCCCGGGAAAACATTCAGTACTTC.